This T cell receptor (beta chain) was retrieved from a study of blood T cell repertoires in COVID-19. Study as a whole: Sites across the United States, Italy and Spain contributed samples from acute and convalescent COVID-19. The analysed material was cDNA or gDNA that came from T cells, B-cell-depleted T cells, or PBMCs.

The authors' processing: Cell counts per sample came from amplifying reference gene primers. Generated by immunoSEQ multiplex PCR, the TCRdb table keeps only in-frame clones and is missing some. V, J and clone size were drawn from that table, and D and trimming were deduced from the DNA. The sample carries 30,000 to 45,000 clones, 85% to 90% recorded once. The V gene's germline CDR1 is LNHDA and CDR2 SQIVND (reference sequence). The CDR3 extends over 13 amino acids. Sequences were obtained from peripheral blood. The chain is built from TRBV19 and TRBJ1-1; D remains unclear. This TCR was sampled from a man in his 70s with acute or convalescent COVID-19. The CDR3 nucleotides read TGTGTAAGCCACAGCACCTCTGACACTGAAGCTTTCTTT. Translated, it gives CVSHSTSDTEAFF.